This T cell receptor (beta chain) was observed in a study of T cell responses to AZD1222 COVID-19 vaccine. General observations from the study: Spike-specific TCR breadth and depth went up after people got two AZD1222 doses. Spike-spanning, vaccine-associated CD4 TCRs were dominant at 160-218 and 743-854.

CDR3 length: 15 residues. V lost 5 bases to trimming and J lost 2 bases, with 13 bases between them. Germline CDR1 and CDR2: SGHTA and FQGNSA. Clones were sequenced by immunoSEQ multiplex PCR, and TCRdb holds only the in-frame ones, with some missing. The table shows tens of thousands of clones, with roughly 89% occurring only once. Notes on this clone: Its antigen is not identified.

The rearrangement joins TRBV7-2 to TRBJ1-5; D is unresolved. The origin of this receptor is an adult in good health. The source was peripheral blood, collected on day 0 of MenACWY control vaccination. The CDR3, as DNA: TGTGCCAGCAGCCCTTACCAGTCGGGCAATCAGCCCCAGCATTTT. Translation: CASSPYQSGNQPQHF.